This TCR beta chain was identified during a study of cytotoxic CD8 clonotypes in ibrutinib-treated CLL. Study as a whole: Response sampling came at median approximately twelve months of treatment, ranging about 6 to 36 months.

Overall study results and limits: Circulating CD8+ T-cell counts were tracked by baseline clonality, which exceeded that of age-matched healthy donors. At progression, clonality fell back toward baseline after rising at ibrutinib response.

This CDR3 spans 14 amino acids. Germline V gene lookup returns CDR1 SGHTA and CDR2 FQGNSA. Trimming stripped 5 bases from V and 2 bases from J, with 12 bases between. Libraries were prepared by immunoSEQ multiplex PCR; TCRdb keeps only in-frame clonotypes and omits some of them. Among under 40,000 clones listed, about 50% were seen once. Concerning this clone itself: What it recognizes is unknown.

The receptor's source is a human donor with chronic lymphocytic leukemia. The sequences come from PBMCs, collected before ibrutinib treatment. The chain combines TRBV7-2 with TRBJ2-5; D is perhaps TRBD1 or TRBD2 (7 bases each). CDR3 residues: CASSQGGNQETQYF. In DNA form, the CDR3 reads TGTGCCAGCAGCCAGGGGGGGAATCAAGAGACCCAGTACTTC.